This TCR beta chain stems from a study of blood T cell repertoires in COVID-19. Study at large: From the United States, Italy and Spain came samples of acute and convalescent COVID-19.

In the source study's methods: Using reference gene primer amplification, nucleated cell counts were estimated. This table comes from immunoSEQ multiplex PCR, and its TCRdb copy is limited to in-frame clones, with some not included. V and J calls and clone size follow that table, whereas D and trimming were derived from the DNA. Here the sample spans about 240,000 clones, around 83% being singletons. From germline, CDR1 is LNHDA and CDR2 SQIVND (reference sequence). V trimming: 3 bases; J trimming: 8 bases; junction bases outside the gene matches: 4. This CDR3 is built from 14 residues. Sequences were obtained from peripheral blood. This chain joins TRBV19 and TRBJ1-6, with TRBD1 matching over 7 bases. The clonotype comes from a man aged 30 to 39 who had recovered from COVID-19. CDR3 region: CASSISTGDSPLHF. The CDR3 coding sequence is TGTGCCAGTAGTATTAGCACAGGGGATTCACCCCTCCACTTT.